This is a list of T cell receptor beta chains from one sample in a study of blood T cell repertoires in COVID-19. Assay used: immunoSEQ multiplex PCR; TCRdb lists only in-frame clones, some missing. The sample lists roughly 70,000 clones, about nine tenths occurring once. The sample comprised peripheral blood. These receptors came from a man in his fifties or sixties with active COVID-19. CDR3s include the opening cysteine and the closing phenylalanine or tryptophan. Fields, in order: V gene, J gene, clone size, D gene, CDR3 DNA, CDR3 protein. D genes are given only for firm matches. The size entry is marked missing in some rows and otherwise reads once, few, many or a size class.

v_call: TRBV6-5
j_call: TRBJ2-1
clone_size: -
d_call: -
cdr3_nt: TGTGCCAGCAGGCCCAGTGTTACCACCTACAATGAGCAGTTCTTC
cdr3_aa: CASRPSVTTYNEQFF

v_call: TRBV18
j_call: TRBJ1-1
clone_size: -
d_call: -
cdr3_nt: TGTGCCAGCTCACCGGCAGACATGAACACTGAAGCTTTCTTT
cdr3_aa: CASSPADMNTEAFF

v_call: TRBV20-1
j_call: TRBJ2-7
clone_size: -
d_call: -
cdr3_nt: TGCAGTGCCAGTATCGGAGGACTATCAAGGGGCTACGAGCAGTACTTC
cdr3_aa: CSASIGGLSRGYEQYF

v_call: TRBV6-4
j_call: TRBJ2-1
clone_size: -
d_call: TRBD2
cdr3_nt: TGTGCCAGCAGTGACTCTTGGACTAGCCGGACCAATGAGCAGTTCTTC
cdr3_aa: CASSDSWTSRTNEQFF

v_call: TRBV7-8
j_call: TRBJ1-1
clone_size: -
d_call: -
cdr3_nt: TGTGCCAGCAGCCCGTCAGGTGGCGTAGTGAACACTGAAGCTTTCTTT
cdr3_aa: CASSPSGGVVNTEAFF

v_call: TRBV5-6
j_call: TRBJ2-1
clone_size: -
d_call: -
cdr3_nt: TGTGCCAGCAGTCCGACGGGGAATGAGCAGTTCTTC
cdr3_aa: CASSPTGNEQFF

v_call: TRBV28
j_call: TRBJ2-5
clone_size: -
d_call: TRBD2
cdr3_nt: TGTGCCAGCAGTTTTCAACTAGCGGGAGTGAATCCGGGGGCGACCCAGTACTTC
cdr3_aa: CASSFQLAGVNPGATQYF

v_call: TRBV5-1
j_call: TRBJ2-5
clone_size: -
d_call: TRBD2
cdr3_nt: TGCGCCAGCAGCTTAGGACTAGCGGGAGGACGGGAGACCCAGTACTTC
cdr3_aa: CASSLGLAGGRETQYF

v_call: TRBV19
j_call: TRBJ1-6
clone_size: -
d_call: -
cdr3_nt: TGTGCCAGTAGCCAAAGGACCGGGACACCGGAATTT
cdr3_aa: CASSQRTGTPEF

v_call: TRBV9
j_call: TRBJ1-3
clone_size: once
d_call: -
cdr3_nt: TGTGCCAGCAGCGTAGCACAGGGCGACCCGACGGGAAACACCATATATTTT
cdr3_aa: CASSVAQGDPTGNTIYF

v_call: TRBV5-1
j_call: TRBJ1-2
clone_size: -
d_call: -
cdr3_nt: TGCGCCAGCAGCGCCTCCCGGGGAGCCTATGGCTACACCTTC
cdr3_aa: CASSASRGAYGYTF

v_call: TRBV6-5
j_call: TRBJ2-1
clone_size: -
d_call: TRBD1
cdr3_nt: TGTGCCAGCACTCCGGACAGGCATCTGTACAATGAGCAGTTCTTC
cdr3_aa: CASTPDRHLYNEQFF

v_call: TRBV3-1/TRBV3-2
j_call: TRBJ2-1
clone_size: -
d_call: -
cdr3_nt: TGTGCCAGCAGCCTTCCAAGGAGCGTTCAGCAGTTCTTC
cdr3_aa: CASSLPRSVQQFF

v_call: TRBV11-2
j_call: TRBJ2-7
clone_size: -
d_call: TRBD2
cdr3_nt: TGTGCCAGCAGCCACCTAGCGGGAGAGCCCGAGCAGTACTTC
cdr3_aa: CASSHLAGEPEQYF

v_call: TRBV4-1
j_call: TRBJ1-2
clone_size: -
d_call: TRBD1
cdr3_nt: TGCGCCAGCAGCCAACTACTGACAGGGAACTATGGCTACACCTTC
cdr3_aa: CASSQLLTGNYGYTF

v_call: TRBV5-6
j_call: TRBJ1-1
clone_size: -
d_call: -
cdr3_nt: TGTGCCAGCAGCTTGGATCGGAACACTGAAGCTTTCTTT
cdr3_aa: CASSLDRNTEAFF

v_call: TRBV2
j_call: TRBJ1-1
clone_size: -
d_call: TRBD1
cdr3_nt: TGTGCCAGCAGTGAACCCCCCCGATGGCAGGGGGACACTGAAGCTTTCTTT
cdr3_aa: CASSEPPRWQGDTEAFF

v_call: TRBV3-1/TRBV3-2
j_call: TRBJ2-7
clone_size: -
d_call: -
cdr3_nt: TGTGCCAGCAGTCACAGGGGGGGCGAGCAGTACTTC
cdr3_aa: CASSHRGGEQYF

v_call: TRBV6-5
j_call: TRBJ2-1
clone_size: -
d_call: TRBD2
cdr3_nt: TGTGCCAGCAACCCTAGCGGGAGATCTAGGAATGAGCAGTTCTTC
cdr3_aa: CASNPSGRSRNEQFF

v_call: TRBV10-3
j_call: TRBJ1-4
clone_size: -
d_call: TRBD1
cdr3_nt: TGTGCCATCAGTGAGATGGGACAGGGGGTGACTAATGAAAAACTGTTTTTT
cdr3_aa: CAISEMGQGVTNEKLFF

v_call: TRBV24-1
j_call: TRBJ2-3
clone_size: -
d_call: -
cdr3_nt: TGTGCCACCAGTGATTTATCCGGGAAGGCCACAGATACGCAGTATTTT
cdr3_aa: CATSDLSGKATDTQYF

v_call: TRBV19
j_call: TRBJ2-1
clone_size: -
d_call: TRBD2
cdr3_nt: TGTGCCAGTAGTGCCTGGGGGACTAGCGGGAGGGCCGGTTACAATGAGCAGTTCTTC
cdr3_aa: CASSAWGTSGRAGYNEQFF

v_call: TRBV19
j_call: TRBJ1-1
clone_size: -
d_call: -
cdr3_nt: TGTGCCAGTATGGAGACAGGCGAGAACACTGAAGCTTTCTTT
cdr3_aa: CASMETGENTEAFF

v_call: TRBV5-1
j_call: TRBJ2-6
clone_size: -
d_call: TRBD1
cdr3_nt: TGCGCCAGCAGCTTGGGCTCGGACAGGGCGATATCTGGGGCCAACGTCCTGACTTTC
cdr3_aa: CASSLGSDRAISGANVLTF

v_call: TRBV7-9
j_call: TRBJ2-1
clone_size: -
d_call: TRBD1
cdr3_nt: TGTGCCAGCAGAACTCACAGGGGGGATAATTGGGATGAGCAGTTCTTC
cdr3_aa: CASRTHRGDNWDEQFF

v_call: TRBV5-5
j_call: TRBJ1-1
clone_size: -
d_call: -
cdr3_nt: TGTGCCAGCAGCTTGGTGGGGCCCACTGAAGCTTTCTTT
cdr3_aa: CASSLVGPTEAFF

v_call: TRBV6-2/TRBV6-3
j_call: TRBJ1-5
clone_size: few
d_call: TRBD1
cdr3_nt: TGTGCCAGCAGCAAATATACAGGGGGCAGGGGCAATCAGCCCCAGCATTTT
cdr3_aa: CASSKYTGGRGNQPQHF

v_call: TRBV11-2
j_call: TRBJ2-1
clone_size: -
d_call: -
cdr3_nt: TGTGCCAGCGTCAATGCATTTACGGGCTACAATGAGCAGTTCTTC
cdr3_aa: CASVNAFTGYNEQFF

v_call: TRBV6-5
j_call: TRBJ2-5
clone_size: -
d_call: -
cdr3_nt: TGTGCCAGCAGTAACGGACAGAGGCAAGAGACCCAGTACTTC
cdr3_aa: CASSNGQRQETQYF

v_call: TRBV11-2
j_call: TRBJ2-1
clone_size: once
d_call: -
cdr3_nt: TGTGCCAGCAGCCTTAGGGGTTCGGTTCGGCGGCCGAGCAATGAGCAGTTCTTC
cdr3_aa: CASSLRGSVRRPSNEQFF

v_call: TRBV28
j_call: TRBJ2-1
clone_size: once
d_call: TRBD1
cdr3_nt: TGTGCCAGCAGTTCTGCCGGGACAGGGTTCTACAATGAGCAGTTCTTC
cdr3_aa: CASSSAGTGFYNEQFF

v_call: TRBV4-1
j_call: TRBJ2-3
clone_size: few
d_call: -
cdr3_nt: TGCGCCAGCAGCCAAGATCCGAGCACAGATACGCAGTATTTT
cdr3_aa: CASSQDPSTDTQYF

v_call: TRBV9
j_call: TRBJ1-5
clone_size: -
d_call: -
cdr3_nt: TGTGCCAGCAGCGTAGAGCCGGATCAGCCCCAGCATTTT
cdr3_aa: CASSVEPDQPQHF